This paragraph covers one TCR beta chain sequence. The sample belongs to a study of shared clonotypes between healthy human individuals. The V end was cut by 5 bases, the J end by 7 bases, with 12 bases between. The CDR3 spans 13 residues. Per germline, CDR1 SGHTA and CDR2 FQGNSA. Sequenced by immunoSEQ multiplex PCR; TCRdb stores in-frame clones only, minus some. The table shows about 980,000 clones, with roughly 72% occurring only once. The rearrangement joins TRBV7-2 to TRBJ2-1; D possibly matches TRBD1 or TRBD2 (5 bases each). The specimen sequenced was memory CD4+ T cells sorted from blood. Subset of the sample: CD45RA-negative fraction. The receptor was derived from a man aged 18 to 35 in good health. The CDR3 sequence: CASSPGTGNEQFF. In nucleotides, the CDR3 is TGTGCCAGCAGCCCCGGGACGGGGAATGAGCAGTTCTTC. Full variable domain (rest looked up from reference TRBV7-2 and TRBJ2-1): GAGVSQSPSNKVTEKGKDVELRCDPISGHTALYWYRQSLGQGLEFLIYFQGNSAPDKSGLPSDRFSAERTGGSVSTLTIQRTQQEDSAVYLCASSPGTGNEQFFGPGTRLTVL.